The clone carrying this TCR beta chain rates as medium-sized. The CDR3 sequence is 15 residues long. Germline V gives CDR1 DFQATT, CDR2 SNEGSKA (reference sequence). Trimming pared 0 bases from V and 1 base from J, leaving 9 bases between. The sample belongs to a study of early T cells in non-severe SARS-CoV-2 infection. Attachment of unique molecular identifiers to individual cDNA molecules was performed. TCRdb redid the calling of the 5' RACE reads with MiXCR, one entry per CDR3 protein. The sample carries roughly 40,000 distinct CDR3 sequences, approximately 5.9% recorded once. The material was whole blood, obtained at baseline. This rearrangement joins TRBV20-1 to TRBJ1-4; no reliable D call. The clonotype was recovered from an adult who was a healthcare worker with PCR-confirmed SARS-CoV-2 infection or an uninfected control (not recorded which). The CDR3 is CSAREPYETNEKLFF. Here the CDR3 DNA reads TGCAGTGCTAGAGAACCTTATGAAACTAATGAAAAACTGTTTTTT.